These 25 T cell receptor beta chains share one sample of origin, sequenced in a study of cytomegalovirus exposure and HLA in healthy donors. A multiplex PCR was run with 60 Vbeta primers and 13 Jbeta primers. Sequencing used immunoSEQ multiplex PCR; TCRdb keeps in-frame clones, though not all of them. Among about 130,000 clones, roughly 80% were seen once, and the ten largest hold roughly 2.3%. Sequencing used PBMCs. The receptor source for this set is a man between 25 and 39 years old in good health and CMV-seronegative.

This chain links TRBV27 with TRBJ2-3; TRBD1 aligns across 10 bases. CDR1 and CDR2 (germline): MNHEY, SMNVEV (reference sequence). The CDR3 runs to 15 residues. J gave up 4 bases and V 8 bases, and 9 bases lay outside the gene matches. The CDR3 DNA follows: TGTGCCAGCTTTAGCGGGACAGGGGCACCAGATACGCAGTATTTT. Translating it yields CASFSGTGAPDTQYF.

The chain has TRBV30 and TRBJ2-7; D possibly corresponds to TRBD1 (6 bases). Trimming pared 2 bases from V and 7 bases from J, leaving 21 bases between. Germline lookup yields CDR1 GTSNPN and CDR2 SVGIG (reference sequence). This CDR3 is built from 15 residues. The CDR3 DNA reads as TGTGCCTGGAGTATAGGGGGAACGGTATCGGGTGAGCAGTACTTC. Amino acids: CAWSIGGTVSGEQYF.

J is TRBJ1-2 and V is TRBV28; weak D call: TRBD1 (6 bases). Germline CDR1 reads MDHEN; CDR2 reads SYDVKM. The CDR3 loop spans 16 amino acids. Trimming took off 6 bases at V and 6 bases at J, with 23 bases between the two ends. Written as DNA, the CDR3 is TGTGCCAGCAGATTACAGGGCAGGGGTGGATCGGATGGCTACACCTTC. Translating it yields CASRLQGRGGSDGYTF.

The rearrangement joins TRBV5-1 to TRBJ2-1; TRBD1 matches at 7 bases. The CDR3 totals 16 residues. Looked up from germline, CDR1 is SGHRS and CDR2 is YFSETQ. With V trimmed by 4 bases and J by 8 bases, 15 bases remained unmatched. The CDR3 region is CASSHRGQLVTDEQFF. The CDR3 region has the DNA TGCGCCAGCAGCCATAGGGGACAGCTTGTGACGGATGAGCAGTTCTTC.

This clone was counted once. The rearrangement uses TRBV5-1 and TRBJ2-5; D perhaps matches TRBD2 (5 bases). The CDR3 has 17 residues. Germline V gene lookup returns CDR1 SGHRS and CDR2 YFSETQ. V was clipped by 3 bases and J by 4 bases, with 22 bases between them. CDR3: CASSSSRTTASGETQYF. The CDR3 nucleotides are TGCGCCAGCAGCTCCTCTAGGACCACCGCGAGCGGAGAGACCCAGTACTTC. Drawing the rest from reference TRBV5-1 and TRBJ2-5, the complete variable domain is KAGVTQTPRYLIKTRGQQVTLSCSPISGHRSVSWYQQTPGQGLQFLFEYFSETQRNKGNFPGRFSGRQFSNSRSEMNVSTLELGDSALYLCASSSSRTTASGETQYFGPGTRLLVL.

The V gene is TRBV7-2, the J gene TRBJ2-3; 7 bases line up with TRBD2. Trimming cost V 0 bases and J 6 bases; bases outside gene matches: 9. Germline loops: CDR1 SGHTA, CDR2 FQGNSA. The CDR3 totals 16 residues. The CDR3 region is CASSLAATSRSDTQYF. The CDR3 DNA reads TGTGCCAGCAGCTTAGCGGCGACTAGCCGCTCGGATACGCAGTATTTT.

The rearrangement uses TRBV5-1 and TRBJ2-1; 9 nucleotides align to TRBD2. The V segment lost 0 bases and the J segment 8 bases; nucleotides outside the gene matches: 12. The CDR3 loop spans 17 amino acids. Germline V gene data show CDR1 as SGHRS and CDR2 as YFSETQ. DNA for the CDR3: TGCGCCAGCAGCTTGGCCGGCGGTAGCGGGAGTTGGGATGAGCAGTTCTTC. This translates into CASSLAGGSGSWDEQFF.

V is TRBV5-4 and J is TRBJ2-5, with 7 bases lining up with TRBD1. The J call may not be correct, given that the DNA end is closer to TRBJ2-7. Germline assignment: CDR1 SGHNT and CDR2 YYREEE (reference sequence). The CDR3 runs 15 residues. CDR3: CASSLGTGTTYEQYF. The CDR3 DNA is TGTGCCAGCAGCTTGGGGACAGGAACAACCTACGAGCAGTACTTC.

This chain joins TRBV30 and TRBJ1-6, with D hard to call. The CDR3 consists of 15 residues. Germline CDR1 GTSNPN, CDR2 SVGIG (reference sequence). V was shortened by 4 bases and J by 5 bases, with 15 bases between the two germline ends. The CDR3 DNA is TGTGCCTGGAACCAGCCTCACGGGAATAATTCACCCCTCCACTTT. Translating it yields CAWNQPHGNNSPLHF.

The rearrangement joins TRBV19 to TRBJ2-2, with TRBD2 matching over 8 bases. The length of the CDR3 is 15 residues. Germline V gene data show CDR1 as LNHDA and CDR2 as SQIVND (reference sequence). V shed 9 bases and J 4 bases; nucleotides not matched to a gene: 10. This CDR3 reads CASQAGGWSTGELFF. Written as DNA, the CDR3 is TGTGCCAGCCAGGCGGGGGGATGGTCCACCGGGGAGCTGTTTTTT.

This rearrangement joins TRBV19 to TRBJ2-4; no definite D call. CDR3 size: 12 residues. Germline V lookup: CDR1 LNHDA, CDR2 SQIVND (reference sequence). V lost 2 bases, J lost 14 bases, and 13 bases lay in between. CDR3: CASSIPSERKYF. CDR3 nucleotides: TGTGCCAGTAGTATACCCTCCGAGAGAAAGTACTTC.

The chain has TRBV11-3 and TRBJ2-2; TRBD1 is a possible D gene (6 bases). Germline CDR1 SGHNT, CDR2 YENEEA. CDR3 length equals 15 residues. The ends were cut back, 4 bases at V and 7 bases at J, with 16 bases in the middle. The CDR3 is CASSSSPGVGGELFF. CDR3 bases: TGTGCCAGCAGCTCCTCCCCAGGGGTCGGCGGGGAGCTGTTTTTT.

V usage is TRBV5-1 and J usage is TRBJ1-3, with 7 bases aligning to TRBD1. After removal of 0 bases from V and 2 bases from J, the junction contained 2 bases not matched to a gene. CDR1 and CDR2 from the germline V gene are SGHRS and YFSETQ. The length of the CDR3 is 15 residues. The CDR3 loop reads CASSLEGTAGNTIYF. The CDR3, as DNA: TGCGCCAGCAGCTTGGAAGGGACAGCTGGAAACACCATATATTTT.

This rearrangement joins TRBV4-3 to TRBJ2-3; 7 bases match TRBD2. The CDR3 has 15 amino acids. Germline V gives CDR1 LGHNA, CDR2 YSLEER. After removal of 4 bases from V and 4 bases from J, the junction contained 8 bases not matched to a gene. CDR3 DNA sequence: TGCGCCAGCAGCCTCGATGGGAGGGGCCCAGATACGCAGTATTTT. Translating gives CASSLDGRGPDTQYF.

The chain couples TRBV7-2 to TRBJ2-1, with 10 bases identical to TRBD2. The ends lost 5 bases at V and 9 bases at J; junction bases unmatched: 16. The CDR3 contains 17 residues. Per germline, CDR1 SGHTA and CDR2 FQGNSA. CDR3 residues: CASSHAGLATRGGEQFF. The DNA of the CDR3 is TGTGCCAGCAGCCACGCGGGACTAGCGACCCGGGGGGGTGAGCAGTTCTTC.

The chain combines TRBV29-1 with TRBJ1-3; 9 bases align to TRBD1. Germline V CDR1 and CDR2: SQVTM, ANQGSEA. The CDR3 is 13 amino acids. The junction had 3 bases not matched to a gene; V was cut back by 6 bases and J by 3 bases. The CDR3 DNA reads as TGCAGCGTGGGACAGGGAGTTGGAAACACCATATATTTT. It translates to CSVGQGVGNTIYF.

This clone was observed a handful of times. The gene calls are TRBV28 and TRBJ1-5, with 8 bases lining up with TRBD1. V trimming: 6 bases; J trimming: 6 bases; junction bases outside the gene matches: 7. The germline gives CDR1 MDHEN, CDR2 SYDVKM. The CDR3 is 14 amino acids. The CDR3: CASSLYRGAQPQHF. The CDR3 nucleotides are TGTGCCAGCAGCCTATACAGGGGGGCTCAGCCCCAGCATTTT.

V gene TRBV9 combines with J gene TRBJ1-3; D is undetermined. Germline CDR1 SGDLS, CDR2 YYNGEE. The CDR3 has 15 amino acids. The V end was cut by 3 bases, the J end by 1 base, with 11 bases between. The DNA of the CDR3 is TGTGCCAGCAGCGGAGGGTTGGGGTCTGGAAACACCATATATTTT. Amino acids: CASSGGLGSGNTIYF.

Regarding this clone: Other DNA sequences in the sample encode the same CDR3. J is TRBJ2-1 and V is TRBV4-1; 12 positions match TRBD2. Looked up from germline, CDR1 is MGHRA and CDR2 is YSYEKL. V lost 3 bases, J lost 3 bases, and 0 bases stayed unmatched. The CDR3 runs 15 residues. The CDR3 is CASSQGLAGYNEQFF. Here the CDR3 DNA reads TGCGCCAGCAGCCAGGGACTAGCGGGCTACAATGAGCAGTTCTTC.

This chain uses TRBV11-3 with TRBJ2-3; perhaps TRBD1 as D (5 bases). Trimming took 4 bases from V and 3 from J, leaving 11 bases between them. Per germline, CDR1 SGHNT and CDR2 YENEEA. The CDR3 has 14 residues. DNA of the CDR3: TGTGCCAGCAGCTACGTTGGGGCTACAGATACGCAGTATTTT. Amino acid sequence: CASSYVGATDTQYF.

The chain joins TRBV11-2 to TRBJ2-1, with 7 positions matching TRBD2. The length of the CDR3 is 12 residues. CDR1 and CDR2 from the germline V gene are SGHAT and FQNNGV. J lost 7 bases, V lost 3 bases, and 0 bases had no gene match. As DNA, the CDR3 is TGTGCCAGCAGCTTTAGCGGGAATGAGCAGTTCTTC. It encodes CASSFSGNEQFF. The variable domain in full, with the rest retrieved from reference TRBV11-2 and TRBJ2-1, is EAGVAQSPRYKIIEKRQSVAFWCNPISGHATLYWYQQILGQGPKLLIQFQNNGVVDDSQLPKDRFSAERLKGVDSTLKIQPAKLEDSAVYLCASSFSGNEQFFGPGTRLTVL.

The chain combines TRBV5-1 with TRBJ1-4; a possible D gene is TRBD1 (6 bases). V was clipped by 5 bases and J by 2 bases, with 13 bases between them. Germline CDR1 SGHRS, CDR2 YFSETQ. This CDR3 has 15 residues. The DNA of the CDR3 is TGCGCCAGCAGAGCCGGGACACTGACTAATGAAAAACTGTTTTTT. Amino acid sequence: CASRAGTLTNEKLFF.

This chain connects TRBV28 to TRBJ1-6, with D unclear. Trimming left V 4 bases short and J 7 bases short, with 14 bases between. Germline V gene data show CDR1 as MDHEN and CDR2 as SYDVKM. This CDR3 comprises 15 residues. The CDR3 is CASSYSGERNSPLHF. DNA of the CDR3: TGTGCCAGCAGTTATTCCGGGGAACGAAATTCACCCCTCCACTTT.

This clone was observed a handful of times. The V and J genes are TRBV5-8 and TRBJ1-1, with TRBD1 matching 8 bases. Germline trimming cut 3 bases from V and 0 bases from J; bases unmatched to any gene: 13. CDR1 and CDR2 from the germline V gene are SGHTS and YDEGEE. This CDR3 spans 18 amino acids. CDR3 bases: TGTGCCAGCAGCTATGGACAGGGACGATTGTGGATGAACACTGAAGCTTTCTTT. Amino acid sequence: CASSYGQGRLWMNTEAFF.

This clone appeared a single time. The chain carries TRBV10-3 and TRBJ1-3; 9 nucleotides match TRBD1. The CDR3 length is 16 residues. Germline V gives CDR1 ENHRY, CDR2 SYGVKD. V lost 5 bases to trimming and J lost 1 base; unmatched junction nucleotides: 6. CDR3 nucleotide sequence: TGTGCCATCAGTCGGGGACAGGGAGGGTCTGGAAACACCATATATTTT. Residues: CAISRGQGGSGNTIYF.